This TCR beta chain was observed in a study of blood T cells in healthy people across ages. Study-wide points: Strong correlation existed between TCR beta diversity and naive T cell percentage.

A second about 6 to 12 cycle PCR used barcoded and J-beta primers. There were at least 3 million CDR3-containing paired-end reads obtained from each sample. TCRdb itself ran the 5' RACE reads through MiXCR, one entry per CDR3 protein. In the table there are around 780,000 distinct CDR3 sequences, about 61% of which are singletons. CDR1 and CDR2 (germline): SGHTA, FQGNSA. Between the trimmed V and J ends, which lost 5 bases and 2 bases, there was a span of 5 bases. CDR3 length: 12 amino acids. The amount of total RNA extracted per sample was at least 5.5 micrograms. The sample holds a few counts of this clonotype. Its antigen is unidentified.

The V call is TRBV7-2, the J call TRBJ2-3; no clear D. This sequence originates from a man aged 35 to 55 in good health. Sequenced material: blood. CDR3 sequence (DNA): TGTGCCAGCAGCGCTTACACAGATACGCAGTATTTT. Protein sequence: CASSAYTDTQYF.